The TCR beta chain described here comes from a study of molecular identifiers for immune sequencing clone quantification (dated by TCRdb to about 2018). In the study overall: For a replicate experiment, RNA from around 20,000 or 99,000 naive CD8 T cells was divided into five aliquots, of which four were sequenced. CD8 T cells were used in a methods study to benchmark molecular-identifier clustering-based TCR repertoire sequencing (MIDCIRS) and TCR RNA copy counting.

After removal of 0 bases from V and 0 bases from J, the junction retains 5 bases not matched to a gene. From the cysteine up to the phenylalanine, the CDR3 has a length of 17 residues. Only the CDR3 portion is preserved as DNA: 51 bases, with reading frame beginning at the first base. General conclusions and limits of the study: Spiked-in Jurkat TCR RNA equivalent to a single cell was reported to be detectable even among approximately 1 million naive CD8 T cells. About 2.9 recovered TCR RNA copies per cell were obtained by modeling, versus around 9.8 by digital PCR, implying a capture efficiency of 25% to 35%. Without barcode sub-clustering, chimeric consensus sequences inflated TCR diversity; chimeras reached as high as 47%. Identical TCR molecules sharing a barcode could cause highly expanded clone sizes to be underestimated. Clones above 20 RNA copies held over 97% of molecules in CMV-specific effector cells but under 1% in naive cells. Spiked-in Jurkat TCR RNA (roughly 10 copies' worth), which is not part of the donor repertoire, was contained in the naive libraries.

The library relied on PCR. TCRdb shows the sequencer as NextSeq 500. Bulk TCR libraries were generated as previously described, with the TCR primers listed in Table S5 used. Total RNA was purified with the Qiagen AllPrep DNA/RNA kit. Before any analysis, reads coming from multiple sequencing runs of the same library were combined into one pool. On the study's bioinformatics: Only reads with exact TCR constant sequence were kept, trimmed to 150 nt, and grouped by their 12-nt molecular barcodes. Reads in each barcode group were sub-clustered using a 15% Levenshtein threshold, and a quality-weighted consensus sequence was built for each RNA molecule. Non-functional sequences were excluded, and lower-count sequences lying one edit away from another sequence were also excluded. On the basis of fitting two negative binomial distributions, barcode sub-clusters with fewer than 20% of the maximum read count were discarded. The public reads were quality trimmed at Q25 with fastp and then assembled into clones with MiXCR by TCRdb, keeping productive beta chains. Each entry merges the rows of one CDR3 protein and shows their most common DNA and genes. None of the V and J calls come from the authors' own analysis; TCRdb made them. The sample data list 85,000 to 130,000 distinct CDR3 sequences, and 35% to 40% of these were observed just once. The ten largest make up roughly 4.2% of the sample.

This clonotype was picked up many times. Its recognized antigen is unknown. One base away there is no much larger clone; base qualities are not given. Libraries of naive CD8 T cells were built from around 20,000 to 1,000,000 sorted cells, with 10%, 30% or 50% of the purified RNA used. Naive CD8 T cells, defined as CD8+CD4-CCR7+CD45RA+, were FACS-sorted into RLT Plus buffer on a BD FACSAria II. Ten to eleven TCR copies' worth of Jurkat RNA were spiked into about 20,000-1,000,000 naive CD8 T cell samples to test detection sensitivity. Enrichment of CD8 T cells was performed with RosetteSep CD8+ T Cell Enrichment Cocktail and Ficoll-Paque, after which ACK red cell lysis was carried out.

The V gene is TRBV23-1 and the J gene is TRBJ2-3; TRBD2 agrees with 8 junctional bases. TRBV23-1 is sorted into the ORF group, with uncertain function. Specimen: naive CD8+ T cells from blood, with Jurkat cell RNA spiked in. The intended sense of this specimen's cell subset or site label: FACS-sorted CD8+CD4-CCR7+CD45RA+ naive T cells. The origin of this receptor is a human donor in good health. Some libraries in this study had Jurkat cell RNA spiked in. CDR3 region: CASSQSGGRRSTDTQYF. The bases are TGCGCCAGCAGTCAATCAGGCGGGAGGAGGAGCACAGATACGCAGTATTTT.